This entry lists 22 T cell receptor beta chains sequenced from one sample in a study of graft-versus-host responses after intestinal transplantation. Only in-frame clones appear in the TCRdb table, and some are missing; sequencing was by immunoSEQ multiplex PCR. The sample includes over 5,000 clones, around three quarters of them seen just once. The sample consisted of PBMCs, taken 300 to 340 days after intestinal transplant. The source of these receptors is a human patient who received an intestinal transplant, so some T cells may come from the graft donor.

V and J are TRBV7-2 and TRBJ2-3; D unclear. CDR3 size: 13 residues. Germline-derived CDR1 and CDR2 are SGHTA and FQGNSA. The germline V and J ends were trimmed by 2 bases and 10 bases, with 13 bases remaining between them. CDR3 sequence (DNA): TGTGCCAGCAGCTTAAGTCCAACCTCTGCGCAGTATTTT. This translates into CASSLSPTSAQYF.

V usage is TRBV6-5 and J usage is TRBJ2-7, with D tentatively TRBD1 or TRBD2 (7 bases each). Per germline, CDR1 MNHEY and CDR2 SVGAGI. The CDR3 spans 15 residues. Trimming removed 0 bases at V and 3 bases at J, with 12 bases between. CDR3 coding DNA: TGTGCCAGCAGTTACTCCAGCGGGACAGTCTACGAGCAGTACTTC. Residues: CASSYSSGTVYEQYF.

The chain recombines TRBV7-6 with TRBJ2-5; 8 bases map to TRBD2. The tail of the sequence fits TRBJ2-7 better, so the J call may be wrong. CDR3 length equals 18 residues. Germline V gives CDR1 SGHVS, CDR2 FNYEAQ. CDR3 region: CASSLVTGGPAFFYEQYF. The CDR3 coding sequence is TGTGCCAGCAGCTTAGTTACGGGGGGGCCCGCCTTTTTCTACGAGCAGTACTTC.

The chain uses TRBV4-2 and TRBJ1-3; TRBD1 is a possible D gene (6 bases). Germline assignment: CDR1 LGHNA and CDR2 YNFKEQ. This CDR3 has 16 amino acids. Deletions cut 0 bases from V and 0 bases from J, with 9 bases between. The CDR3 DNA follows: TGTGCCAGCAGCCAAGACCCGACAGGCTCTGGAAACACCATATATTTT. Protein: CASSQDPTGSGNTIYF.

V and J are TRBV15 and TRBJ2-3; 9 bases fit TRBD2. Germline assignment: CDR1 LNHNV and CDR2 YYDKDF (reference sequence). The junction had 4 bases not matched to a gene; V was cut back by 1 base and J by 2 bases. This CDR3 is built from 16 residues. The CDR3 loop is CATSRGSGGSTDTQYF. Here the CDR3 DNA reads TGTGCCACCAGCAGAGGTAGCGGGGGATCCACAGATACGCAGTATTTT. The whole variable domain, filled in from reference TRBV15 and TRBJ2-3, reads DAMVIQNPRYQVTQFGKPVTLSCSQTLNHNVMYWYQQKSSQAPKLLFHYYDKDFNNEADTPDNFQSRRPNTSFCFLDIRSPGLGDTAMYLCATSRGSGGSTDTQYFGPGTRLTVL.

The CDR3 nucleotides are TGCGCCAGCAGCCAAGACAGCGGGTATACACCAGATACGCAGTATTTT. Translating it yields CASSQDSGYTPDTQYF. V gene TRBV4-1 combines with J gene TRBJ2-3; TRBD2 is a possible D gene (6 bases). CDR1 is MGHRA and CDR2 is YSYEKL in the germline V gene. The CDR3 extends over 16 amino acids. Deletions cut 0 bases from V and 4 bases from J, with 14 bases between.

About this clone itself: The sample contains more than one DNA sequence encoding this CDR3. As DNA, the CDR3 is TGTGCCAGGGCCCCTGTGCGGGGGGGATCTGGAGCCGGGGAGCTGTTTTTT. Protein product: CARAPVRGGSGAGELFF. The chain links TRBV5-7 to TRBJ2-2; 9 bases are shared with TRBD2. TRBV5-7 carries the ORF label, with uncertain function. Germline trimming cut 8 bases from V and 6 bases from J; bases unmatched to any gene: 17. This CDR3 comprises 17 residues.

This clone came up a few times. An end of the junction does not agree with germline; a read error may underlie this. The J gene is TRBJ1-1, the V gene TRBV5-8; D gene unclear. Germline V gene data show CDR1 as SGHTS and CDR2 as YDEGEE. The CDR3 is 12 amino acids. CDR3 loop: CASSQDGEKAFF. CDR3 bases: TGCGCCAGCAGCCAAGATGGAGAAAAAGCTTTCTTT.

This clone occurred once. CDR3 coding DNA: TGTGCCAGCAGCTTAACTCCCTTTAGCAATCAGCCCCAGCATTTT. Protein sequence: CASSLTPFSNQPQHF. The rearrangement links TRBV7-2 to TRBJ1-5; D gene uncertain. V was shortened by 2 bases and J by 0 bases, with 8 bases between the two germline ends. The CDR3 runs to 15 residues. Germline CDR1 and CDR2: SGHTA and FQGNSA. The whole variable domain, remainder taken from reference TRBV7-2 and TRBJ1-5, is GAGVSQSPSNKVTEKGKDVELRCDPISGHTALYWYRQSLGQGLEFLIYFQGNSAPDKSGLPSDRFSAERTGGSVSTLTIQRTQQEDSAVYLCASSLTPFSNQPQHFGDGTRLSIL.

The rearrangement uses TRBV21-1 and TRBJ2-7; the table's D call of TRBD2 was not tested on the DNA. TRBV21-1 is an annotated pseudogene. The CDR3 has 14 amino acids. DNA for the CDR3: TGTGCCAGCCCCGAGGTAAAAGGCGCCTACGAGCAGTACTTC. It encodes CASPEVKGAYEQYF.

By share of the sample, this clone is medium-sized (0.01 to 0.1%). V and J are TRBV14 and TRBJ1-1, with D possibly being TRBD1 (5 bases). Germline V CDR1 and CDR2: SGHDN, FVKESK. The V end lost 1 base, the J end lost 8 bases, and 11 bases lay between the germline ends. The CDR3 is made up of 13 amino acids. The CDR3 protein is CASSQVEGPEAFF. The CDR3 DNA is TGTGCCAGCAGCCAAGTTGAGGGGCCCGAAGCTTTCTTT.

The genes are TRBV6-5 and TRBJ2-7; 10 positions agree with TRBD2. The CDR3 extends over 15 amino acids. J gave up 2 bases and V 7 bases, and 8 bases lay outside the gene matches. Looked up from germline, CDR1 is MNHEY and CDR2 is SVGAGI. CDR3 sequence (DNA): TGTGCCAGCATTTCCGGACTAGCGGTTACCTACGAGCAGTACTTC. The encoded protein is CASISGLAVTYEQYF.

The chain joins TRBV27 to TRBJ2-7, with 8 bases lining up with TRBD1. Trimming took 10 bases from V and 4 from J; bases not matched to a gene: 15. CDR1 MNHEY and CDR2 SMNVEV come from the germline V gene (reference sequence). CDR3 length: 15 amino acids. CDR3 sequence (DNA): TGTGCCACCTGGGACCCCGGGACAGGACTTTACGAGCAGTACTTC. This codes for CATWDPGTGLYEQYF.

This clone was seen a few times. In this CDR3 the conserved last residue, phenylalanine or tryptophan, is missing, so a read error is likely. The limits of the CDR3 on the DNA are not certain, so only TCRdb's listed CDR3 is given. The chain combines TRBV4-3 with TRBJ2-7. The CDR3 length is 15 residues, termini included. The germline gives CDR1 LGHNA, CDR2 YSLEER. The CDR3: CASSQALGVLGGAMS.

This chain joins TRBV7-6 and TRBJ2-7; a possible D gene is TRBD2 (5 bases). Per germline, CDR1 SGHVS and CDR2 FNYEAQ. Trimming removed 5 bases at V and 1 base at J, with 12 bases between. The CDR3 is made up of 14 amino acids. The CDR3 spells CASSLPGDSYEQYF. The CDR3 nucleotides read TGTGCCAGCAGCCTTCCCGGGGATTCCTACGAGCAGTACTTC.

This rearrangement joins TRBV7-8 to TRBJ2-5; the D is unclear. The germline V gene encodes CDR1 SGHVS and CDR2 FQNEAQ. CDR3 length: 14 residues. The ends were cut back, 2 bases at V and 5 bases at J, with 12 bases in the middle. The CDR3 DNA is TGTGCCAGCAGCTTATTAGAAAGACTTGAGACCCAGTACTTC. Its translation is CASSLLERLETQYF.

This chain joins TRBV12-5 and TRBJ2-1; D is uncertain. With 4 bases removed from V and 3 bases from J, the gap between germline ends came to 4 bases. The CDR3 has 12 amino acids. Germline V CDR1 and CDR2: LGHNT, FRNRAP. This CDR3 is CASGYLYNEQFF. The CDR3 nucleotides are TGTGCTAGTGGTTACCTCTACAATGAGCAGTTCTTC.

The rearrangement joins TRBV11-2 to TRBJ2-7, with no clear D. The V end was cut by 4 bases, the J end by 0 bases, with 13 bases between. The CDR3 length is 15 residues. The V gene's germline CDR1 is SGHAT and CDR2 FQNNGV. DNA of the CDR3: TGTGCCAGCAGCTCCGACCCAAACCCCTCCTACGAGCAGTACTTC. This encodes CASSSDPNPSYEQYF.

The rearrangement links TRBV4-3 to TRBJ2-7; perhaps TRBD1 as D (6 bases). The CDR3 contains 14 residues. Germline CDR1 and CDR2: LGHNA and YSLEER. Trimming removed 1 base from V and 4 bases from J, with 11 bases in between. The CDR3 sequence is CASSQGTDTYEQYF. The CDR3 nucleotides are TGCGCCAGCAGCCAAGGGACAGATACATACGAGCAGTACTTC.

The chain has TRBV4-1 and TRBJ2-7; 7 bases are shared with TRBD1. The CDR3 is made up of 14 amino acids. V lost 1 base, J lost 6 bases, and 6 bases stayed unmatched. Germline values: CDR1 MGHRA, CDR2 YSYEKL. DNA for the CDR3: TGCGCCAGCAGCCAAGTCCGGGACAGAACCGAGCAGTACTTC. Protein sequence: CASSQVRDRTEQYF.

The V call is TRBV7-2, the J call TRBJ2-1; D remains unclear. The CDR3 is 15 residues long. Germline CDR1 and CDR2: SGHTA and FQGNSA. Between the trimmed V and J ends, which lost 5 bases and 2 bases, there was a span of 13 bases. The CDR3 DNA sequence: TGTGCCAGCAGCCCCGATCTGAACGCCTACAATGAGCAGTTCTTC. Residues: CASSPDLNAYNEQFF. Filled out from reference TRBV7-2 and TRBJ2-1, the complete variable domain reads GAGVSQSPSNKVTEKGKDVELRCDPISGHTALYWYRQSLGQGLEFLIYFQGNSAPDKSGLPSDRFSAERTGGSVSTLTIQRTQQEDSAVYLCASSPDLNAYNEQFFGPGTRLTVL.

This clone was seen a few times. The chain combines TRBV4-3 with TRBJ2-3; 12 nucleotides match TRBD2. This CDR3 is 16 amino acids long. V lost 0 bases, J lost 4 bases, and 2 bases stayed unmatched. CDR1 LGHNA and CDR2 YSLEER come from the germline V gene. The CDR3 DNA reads TGCGCCAGCAGCCAAGATCTAGCGGGGGGGCCAGATACGCAGTATTTT. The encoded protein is CASSQDLAGGPDTQYF.